The next 21 T cell receptor beta chains were all read from a single sample in a study of chemoradiotherapy in HPV16-positive cancers. Produced via immunoSEQ multiplex PCR; TCRdb's table is partial and in-frame only. The sample holds roughly 12,000 clones, around 66% seen once. The sample here was taken from a patient who underwent chemoradiotherapy. These TCRs come from a human donor with HPV-associated anogenital cancer.

The V and J genes are TRBV30 and TRBJ1-6; D is perhaps TRBD1 (5 bases). CDR1 GTSNPN and CDR2 SVGIG come from the germline V gene (reference sequence). Trimming removed 2 bases at V and 2 bases at J, with 13 bases between. The CDR3 has 16 residues. The CDR3 coding sequence is TGTGCCTGGAGTTGGGGGGGGACCACCTATAATTCACCCCTCCACTTT. Its translation is CAWSWGGTTYNSPLHF.

The J gene is TRBJ2-1, the V gene TRBV7-3; 13 positions match TRBD2. Germline V CDR1 and CDR2: SGHTA, FQGTGA. The CDR3 is made up of 16 amino acids. Trimming removed 5 bases from V and 8 bases from J; junction bases left unmatched: 9. CDR3 loop: CASSLGLAGVIDEQFF. In DNA form, the CDR3 reads TGTGCCAGCAGCCTCGGACTAGCGGGGGTGATAGATGAGCAGTTCTTC. Based on the CDR3 plus reference TRBV7-3 and TRBJ2-1, the full variable domain is GAGVSQTPSNKVTEKGKYVELRCDPISGHTALYWYRQSLGQGPEFLIYFQGTGAADDSGLPNDRFFAVRPEGSVSTLKIQRTERGDSAVYLCASSLGLAGVIDEQFFGPGTRLTVL.

This chain joins TRBV4-1 and TRBJ1-5; D uncertain. Germline V lookup: CDR1 MGHRA, CDR2 YSYEKL. CDR3 size: 15 residues. V lost 2 bases to trimming and J lost 2 bases, with 10 bases between them. In DNA form, the CDR3 reads TGCGCCAGCAGCCAACGGGAGTTGGGCAATCAGCCCCAGCATTTT. It codes for CASSQRELGNQPQHF.

The V call is TRBV14, the J call TRBJ2-3; D unresolved. Germline CDR1 reads SGHDN; CDR2 reads FVKESK. Trimming pared 4 bases from V and 0 bases from J, leaving 11 bases between. The CDR3 runs 15 residues. CDR3 protein: CASSLQLASTDTQYF. In DNA form, the CDR3 reads TGTGCCAGCAGCCTCCAGTTGGCTAGCACAGATACGCAGTATTTT.

By share, this clone counts as medium-sized. For the CDR3, the DNA is TGTGCCAGCAGGCCCTTGGGGGGGACTGAAGCTTTCTTT. As protein: CASRPLGGTEAFF. The J gene is TRBJ1-1, the V gene TRBV2, with D possibly being TRBD1 (5 bases). The germline CDR1 and CDR2 sequences are SNHLY and FYNNEI. Trimming took 6 bases from V and 5 from J, leaving 13 bases between them. The CDR3 totals 13 residues.

This chain links TRBV6-1 with TRBJ1-2; the D is unclear. The CDR3 extends over 15 amino acids. V dropped 3 bases and J dropped 4 bases, with 15 bases sitting between them. The V gene's germline CDR1 is MNHNS and CDR2 SASEGT. The CDR3 DNA reads as TGTGCCAGCAGTGACCGCACGTACAGTCTCTATGGCTACACCTTC. Protein: CASSDRTYSLYGYTF.

This chain uses TRBV9 with TRBJ2-7; a weak D match, TRBD1 (5 bases). V lost 0 bases and J lost 2, with 12 bases in between. Germline CDR1 reads SGDLS; CDR2 reads YYNGEE. This CDR3 spans 15 amino acids. The DNA of the CDR3 is TGTGCCAGCAGCGTAGGGGGCAGGGCCCCCTACGAGCAGTACTTC. This codes for CASSVGGRAPYEQYF.

This clone was observed once. CDR3 nucleotides: TGTGCCAGCAGCTTCGGGACGTGGGATACGCAGTATTTT. Residues: CASSFGTWDTQYF. V and J are TRBV7-6 and TRBJ2-3, with D perhaps TRBD1 or TRBD2 (5 bases each). V was cut by 3 bases and J by 6 bases, with 10 bases left in between. The CDR3 sequence is 13 residues long. CDR1 and CDR2 from the germline V gene are SGHVS and FNYEAQ.

A few counts support this clone. The chain combines TRBV6-1 with TRBJ2-3, with a weak D call TRBD1 (6 bases). V lost 0 bases, J lost 0 bases, and 13 bases lay in between. The germline V gene encodes CDR1 MNHNS and CDR2 SASEGT. The CDR3 has 17 amino acids. The CDR3 nucleotides are TGTGCCAGCAGTGAAGCGCATTGGCAGGGGAGCACAGATACGCAGTATTTT. Translation: CASSEAHWQGSTDTQYF.

The chain uses TRBV30 and TRBJ1-5; D is uncertain. CDR1 GTSNPN and CDR2 SVGIG come from the germline V gene (reference sequence). CDR3 length: 13 amino acids. Between the trimmed V and J ends, which lost 0 bases and 7 bases, there was a span of 10 bases. CDR3 sequence reads: CAWSVEGSQPQHF. DNA of the CDR3: TGTGCCTGGAGTGTTGAAGGAAGCCAGCCCCAGCATTTT.

This clone was seen a few times. The chain recombines TRBV7-9 with TRBJ1-2, with TRBD1 matching 10 bases. From germline, CDR1 is SEHNR and CDR2 FQNEAQ (reference sequence). Trimming cost V 6 bases and J 8 bases; bases outside gene matches: 6. The CDR3 covers 13 residues. The CDR3 is CASRRGTGDGYTF. CDR3 coding DNA: TGTGCCAGCAGAAGGGGGACAGGGGACGGCTACACCTTC.

The J gene is TRBJ2-1, the V gene TRBV4-1; TRBD2 matches at 11 bases. The CDR3 loop spans 17 amino acids. V lost 4 bases and J lost 9; bases outside the gene matches: 14. The germline CDR1 and CDR2 sequences are MGHRA and YSYEKL. CDR3 protein: CASSLQWPSGGIGEQFF. DNA of the CDR3: TGCGCCAGCAGCCTCCAATGGCCTAGCGGGGGGATTGGTGAGCAGTTCTTC.

This rearrangement joins TRBV6-6 to TRBJ2-5; TRBD1 might be the D (5 bases). V gave up 0 bases and J gave up 1 base, with 9 bases separating them. CDR1 and CDR2 (germline): MNHNY, SVGAGI (reference sequence). The CDR3 contains 15 residues. The CDR3 DNA sequence: TGTGCCAGCAGTTACTCTTCAGGGTCCCAAGAGACCCAGTACTTC. It translates to CASSYSSGSQETQYF.

This sequence joins TRBV28 and TRBJ1-6; D remains unclear. The V gene lost 6 bases and the J gene lost 0 bases, with 12 bases spanning the gap. This CDR3 contains 16 residues. The V gene's germline CDR1 is MDHEN and CDR2 SYDVKM. CDR3 in DNA: TGTGCCAGCAGCCTCGTCGGGAGCTCCTATAATTCACCCCTCCACTTT. It encodes CASSLVGSSYNSPLHF.

This chain joins TRBV27 and TRBJ2-5; 9 nucleotides match TRBD1. The germline gives CDR1 MNHEY, CDR2 SMNVEV (reference sequence). V shed 1 base, J shed 5 bases, and the junction held 8 bases outside the gene matches. The CDR3 is 16 residues long. CDR3 residues: CASSLLGDREGETQYF. DNA for the CDR3: TGTGCCAGCAGTTTATTAGGGGACAGGGAGGGGGAGACCCAGTACTTC.

This chain connects TRBV5-4 to TRBJ2-5; 11 bases line up with TRBD2. The CDR3 totals 18 residues. Germline V gives CDR1 SGHNT, CDR2 YYREEE (reference sequence). The V and J ends lost 4 bases and 4 bases, in that order; junction bases with no gene match: 15. For the CDR3, the DNA is TGTGCCAGCAGCCCAAGCTTCGTTAGCGGGGGGGCCCTAGAGACCCAGTACTTC. This sequence encodes CASSPSFVSGGALETQYF.

V is TRBV5-1 and J is TRBJ1-1; 7 positions agree with TRBD1. In germline, CDR1 is SGHRS, CDR2 YFSETQ. With 3 bases clipped from V and 6 bases from J, the junction kept 5 bases outside the gene matches. The CDR3 runs 13 residues. The CDR3 DNA is TGCGCCAGCAGCTCCACTGGGACAGCTGAAGCTTTCTTT. Protein: CASSSTGTAEAFF.

V and J are TRBV5-4 and TRBJ1-4; tentative D call: TRBD1 (6 bases). The CDR3 length is 16 residues. The germline V and J ends were trimmed by 4 bases and 6 bases, with 19 bases remaining between them. Germline assignment: CDR1 SGHNT and CDR2 YYREEE (reference sequence). CDR3 coding DNA: TGTGCCAGCAGCGGATATACGACAGGCAAAGATGAAAAACTGTTTTTT. Its translation: CASSGYTTGKDEKLFF. Using reference TRBV5-4 and TRBJ1-4 for the parts outside the CDR3, the full variable domain is ETGVTQSPTHLIKTRGQQVTLRCSSQSGHNTVSWYQQALGQGPQFIFQYYREEENGRGNFPPRFSGLQFPNYSSELNVNALELDDSALYLCASSGYTTGKDEKLFFGSGTQLSVL.

This rearrangement joins TRBV5-6 to TRBJ2-7, with 10 bases fitting TRBD2. This CDR3 contains 15 residues. V was pared by 4 bases and J by 3 bases, with 7 bases of the junction left unmatched. CDR1 is SGHDT, CDR2 YYEEEE, per germline. The CDR3 DNA reads as TGTGCCAGCAGCCCTATAGCGGGGGGCAACTACGAGCAGTACTTC. Its translation: CASSPIAGGNYEQYF.

The chain is built from TRBV7-6 and TRBJ1-4; D gene unclear. CDR3 size: 16 residues. Trimming pared 1 base from V and 1 base from J, leaving 10 bases between. Germline V gene sequence: CDR1 SGHVS, CDR2 FNYEAQ. The CDR3 loop is CASSLGPLGTNEKLFF. In DNA form, the CDR3 reads TGTGCCAGCAGCTTAGGCCCTCTAGGAACTAATGAAAAACTGTTTTTT.

The sample holds a few counts of this clone. The V call is TRBV28, the J call TRBJ1-6; D unresolved. CDR1 and CDR2 from the germline V gene are MDHEN and SYDVKM. V gave up 7 bases and J gave up 10 bases, with 11 bases separating them. The CDR3 totals 12 residues. CDR3 in amino acids: CASTSLGSPLHF. The DNA for the CDR3 is TGTGCCAGCACAAGTTTGGGGTCACCCCTCCACTTT.